The next 14 T cell receptor beta chains were all read from a single sample in a study of shared clonotypes between healthy human individuals (dated by TCRdb to 2019 to 2021). Library creation used the immunoSEQ multiplex PCR assay. The source is immuneACCESS, and TCRdb retained only in-frame sequences with V and J called. Part of the clones is not carried over; for the studies checked, unresolved V genes explain less than half of this, and the remainder is unexplained. The sample table records about 2 million clones; approximately 95% of these occur just once. Together, the top ten hold 0.13% of the sample. Sequences were obtained from naive CD4+ T cells sorted from blood. The cell subset or site label here, explained by the study, means: CD45RA+ positively selected. Every receptor here comes from a man younger than 30 in good health.

This clone came up once. Germline and junction disagree at one end, which may indicate a read error. The sample has other DNA sequences that encode this CDR3 too. This sequence joins TRBV6-5 and TRBJ1-2, with TRBD1 as a possible D gene (6 bases). The CDR3 is 13 amino acids. CDR1 and CDR2 (germline): MNHEY, SVGAGI. The CDR3 protein is CASSYSGQNGYTF. The CDR3 DNA reads TGTGCCAGCAGCTACTCGGGACAAAATGGCTACACCTTC.

V is TRBV2 and J is TRBJ1-2; D perhaps matches TRBD1 (5 bases). Germline V gene lookup returns CDR1 SNHLY and CDR2 FYNNEI. Trimming took off 4 bases at V and 5 bases at J, with 17 bases between the two ends. This CDR3 region has 15 residues. The CDR3 sequence is CASSVGRGQGYGYTF. Here the CDR3 DNA reads TGTGCCAGCAGTGTAGGACGGGGCCAAGGTTATGGCTACACCTTC.

On this clone: Germline is not matched at one junction end, which may reflect a read error. This chain joins TRBV10-3 and TRBJ2-1; D gene ambiguous. This CDR3 contains 13 residues. Germline CDR1 reads ENHRY; CDR2 reads SYGVKD. This CDR3 reads CAMGKGLDGEQFF. For the CDR3, the DNA is TGCGCTATGGGGAAGGGCCTAGATGGTGAGCAGTTCTTC.

This chain joins TRBV10-3 and TRBJ2-5; D gene ambiguous. The CDR3 loop spans 12 amino acids. CDR1 is ENHRY, CDR2 SYGVKD, per germline. Trimming stripped 4 bases from V and 0 bases from J, with 3 bases between. CDR3 residues: CAISVHQETQYF. DNA for the CDR3: TGTGCCATCAGTGTACACCAAGAGACCCAGTACTTC.

V is TRBV2 and J is TRBJ2-7; the match to TRBD1 covers 9 bases. The germline gives CDR1 SNHLY, CDR2 FYNNEI. The V segment lost 6 bases and the J segment 5 bases; nucleotides outside the gene matches: 11. The CDR3 has 15 amino acids. In nucleotides, the CDR3 is TGTGCCAGCAGGCTCCGGGACAGGGAGGTCAACGAGCAGTACTTC. Protein product: CASRLRDREVNEQYF.

This clone was detected only once. V gene TRBV30 combines with J gene TRBJ2-7, with D tentatively TRBD2 (7 bases). Germline V gives CDR1 GTSNPN, CDR2 SVGIG (reference sequence). Trimming left V 1 base short and J 13 bases short, with 38 bases between. The length of the CDR3 is 19 residues. CDR3 DNA: TGTGCCTGGAGTGGTTACAGGGATCACCGACCCGGGAGGCACCTACGGGGATACTTC. Its protein is CAWSGYRDHRPGRHLRGYF.

The V gene is TRBV28, the J gene TRBJ2-5; 8 bases are a match to TRBD1. Germline V lookup: CDR1 MDHEN, CDR2 SYDVKM. The CDR3 totals 14 residues. With 9 bases clipped from V and 7 bases from J, the junction kept 13 bases outside the gene matches. As DNA, the CDR3 is TGTGCCAGTAGTCGACGGACAGGGACGGGGACCCAGTACTTC. Translated: CASSRRTGTGTQYF.

The chain joins TRBV4-1 to TRBJ1-1; 10 positions agree with TRBD1. This CDR3 has 18 residues. J was trimmed by 4 bases and V by 3 bases; bases with no gene match: 14. Germline CDR1 and CDR2: MGHRA and YSYEKL. The CDR3 DNA sequence: TGCGCCAGCAGCCACCCAAGGACCCCGGGACAGGGGATCACTGAAGCTTTCTTT. This translates into CASSHPRTPGQGITEAFF.

The rearrangement uses TRBV6-1 and TRBJ2-7; D is unclear. V dropped 0 bases and J dropped 8 bases, with 11 bases sitting between them. Looked up from germline, CDR1 is MNHNS and CDR2 is SASEGT. This CDR3 has 13 residues. The CDR3 DNA is TGTGCCAGCAGTGAAGCGAGGCGGCAGAAGCAGTACTTC. Its protein product is CASSEARRQKQYF.

The chain joins TRBV29-1 to TRBJ2-7, with D perhaps TRBD1 or TRBD2 (5 bases each). CDR1 is SQVTM, CDR2 ANQGSEA, per germline. Trimming left V 3 bases short and J 4 bases short, with 10 bases between. This CDR3 is 12 amino acids long. The CDR3 is CSVDLAGYEQYF. In nucleotides, the CDR3 is TGCAGCGTTGACCTAGCAGGGTACGAGCAGTACTTC.

Comments on this clone: This CDR3 is also generated by other DNA sequences in the sample. The CDR3 region has the DNA TGTGCCAGCTCACGGACGGGAAACACTGAAGCTTTCTTT. Amino acids: CASSRTGNTEAFF. The chain has TRBV18 and TRBJ1-1; D remains unclear. CDR3 length: 13 amino acids. V dropped 4 bases and J dropped 2 bases, with 8 bases sitting between them. Looked up from germline, CDR1 is KGHSH and CDR2 is LQKENI.

The CDR3 here is CASSPRQGANYEQYF. CDR3 DNA: TGTGCCAGCTCACCACGGCAGGGGGCTAACTACGAGCAGTACTTC. The chain joins TRBV18 to TRBJ2-7; 8 bases match TRBD1. The J segment lost 3 bases and the V segment lost 1 base, leaving 5 bases of the junction unmatched. Germline V CDR1 and CDR2: KGHSH, LQKENI. This CDR3 comprises 15 residues.

The chain uses TRBV19 and TRBJ2-1, with no clear D. Per the germline V gene, CDR1 is LNHDA and CDR2 is SQIVND (reference sequence). The V gene lost 1 base and the J gene lost 8 bases, with 12 bases spanning the gap. This CDR3 region has 14 residues. DNA for the CDR3: TGTGCCAGTAGTATAGGCACATCCGGGCATGAGCAGTTCTTC. Its translation: CASSIGTSGHEQFF.

The genes are TRBV19 and TRBJ1-5, with D tentatively TRBD1 (6 bases). Germline V gene sequence: CDR1 LNHDA, CDR2 SQIVND (reference sequence). This CDR3 spans 21 amino acids. Trimming took 3 bases from V and 0 from J, leaving 27 bases between them. Written as DNA, the CDR3 is TGTGCCAGTAGTATGGGCGGGGGCGCTAATTCGCCACTTCGTAGCAATCAGCCCCAGCATTTT. It yields the protein CASSMGGGANSPLRSNQPQHF. The full variable domain, in which reference TRBV19 and TRBJ1-5 provide the parts outside the CDR3, is DGGITQSPKYLFRKEGQNVTLSCEQNLNHDAMYWYRQDPGQGLRLIYYSQIVNDFQKGDIAEGYSVSREKKESFPLTVTSAQKNPTAFYLCASSMGGGANSPLRSNQPQHFGDGTRLSIL.